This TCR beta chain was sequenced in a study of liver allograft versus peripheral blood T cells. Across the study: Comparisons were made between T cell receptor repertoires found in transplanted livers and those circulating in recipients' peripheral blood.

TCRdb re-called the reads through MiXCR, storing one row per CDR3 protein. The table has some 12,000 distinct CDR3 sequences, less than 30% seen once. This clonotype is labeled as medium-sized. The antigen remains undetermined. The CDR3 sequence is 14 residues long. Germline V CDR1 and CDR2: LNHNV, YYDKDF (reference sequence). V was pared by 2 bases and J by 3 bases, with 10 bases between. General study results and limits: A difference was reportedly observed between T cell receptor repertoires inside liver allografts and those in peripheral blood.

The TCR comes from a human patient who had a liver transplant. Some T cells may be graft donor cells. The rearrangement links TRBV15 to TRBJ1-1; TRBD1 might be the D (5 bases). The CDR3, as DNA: TGTGCCACCAGCAGACAGGGAGGGGACACTGAAGCTTTCTTT. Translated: CATSRQGGDTEAFF.